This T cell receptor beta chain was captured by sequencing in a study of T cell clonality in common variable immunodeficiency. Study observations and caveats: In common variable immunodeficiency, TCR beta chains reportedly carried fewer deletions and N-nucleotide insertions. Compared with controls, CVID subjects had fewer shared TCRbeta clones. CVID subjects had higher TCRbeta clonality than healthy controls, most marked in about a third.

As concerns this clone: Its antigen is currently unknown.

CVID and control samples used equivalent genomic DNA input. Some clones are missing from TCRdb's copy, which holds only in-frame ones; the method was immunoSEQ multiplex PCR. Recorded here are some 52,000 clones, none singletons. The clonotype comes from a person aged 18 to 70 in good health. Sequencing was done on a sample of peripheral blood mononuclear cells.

The CDR3 region is CASSLGTSISYDYTF. CDR3 DNA, as far as it was read: TGTGCCAGCAGCTTAGGGACTAGCATCTCCTACGAC. This chain links TRBV7-9 with TRBJ1-2, with D uncertain. With the read ending 3 residues before the CDR3 end, the germline J gene is used to fill in that end. From germline, CDR1 is SEHNR and CDR2 FQNEAQ (reference sequence). The CDR3 is 15 amino acids.